The 10 T cell receptor beta chains given below trace back to one sample, sequenced in a study of blood T cell repertoires in COVID-19. Some clones are missing from TCRdb's copy, which holds only in-frame ones; the method was immunoSEQ multiplex PCR. The table has about 250,000 clones, under 90% seen once. Sequencing was done on a sample of PBMCs or T cells enriched from blood (not recorded which). The receptors originated from a man aged 40-55 years who had recovered from COVID-19.

This chain uses TRBV30 with TRBJ2-7, with 8 nucleotides matching TRBD1. Unmatched junction bases numbered 10, after V lost 2 bases and J lost 10 bases. There are 13 residues in the CDR3. Germline V gene sequence: CDR1 GTSNPN, CDR2 SVGIG (reference sequence). DNA for the CDR3: TGTGCCTGGAGTCAGGGCAGGGGGCAAACACAGTACTTC. It translates to CAWSQGRGQTQYF. The whole variable domain, remainder taken from reference TRBV30 and TRBJ2-7, is SQTIHQWPATLVQPVGSPLSLECTVEGTSNPNLYWYRQAAGRGLQLLFYSVGIGQISSEVPQNLSASRPQDRQFILSSKKLLLSDSGFYLCAWSQGRGQTQYFGPGTRLTVT.

V and J are TRBV3-1 (or the pseudogene TRBV3-2) and TRBJ2-5; 7 positions agree with TRBD2. There are 14 residues in the CDR3. Germline CDR1 is LGHDT and CDR2 is YNNKEL (reference sequence). Trimming cost V 0 bases and J 4 bases; bases outside gene matches: 2. The CDR3 protein is CASSQDGGGETQYF. As DNA, the CDR3 is TGTGCCAGCAGCCAAGATGGGGGGGGAGAGACCCAGTACTTC.

V is TRBV5-1 and J is TRBJ2-2; no firm D call. Germline V lookup: CDR1 SGHRS, CDR2 YFSETQ. The CDR3 totals 12 residues. The V end was cut by 0 bases, the J end by 10 bases, with 7 bases between. In DNA form, the CDR3 reads TGCGCCAGCAGCTTGGACAGACAGGAGCTGTTTTTT. It codes for CASSLDRQELFF.

The chain is built from TRBV28 and TRBJ1-2; D remains unclear. This CDR3 has 12 residues. V was clipped by 5 bases and J by 5 bases, with 9 bases between them. Per the germline V gene, CDR1 is MDHEN and CDR2 is SYDVKM. The CDR3 sequence is CASSAELYGYTF. CDR3 in DNA: TGTGCCAGCAGTGCAGAACTATATGGCTACACCTTC.

J is TRBJ1-4 and V is TRBV4-1, with a tentative D call TRBD1 (5 bases). CDR1 and CDR2 from the germline V gene are MGHRA and YSYEKL. CDR3 length equals 16 residues. The V and J ends lost 0 bases and 3 bases respectively, with 11 bases between them. Here the CDR3 DNA reads TGCGCCAGCAGCCAAGATTGGAGACAGCCTAATGAAAAACTGTTTTTT. Translating it yields CASSQDWRQPNEKLFF.

This chain links TRBV28 with TRBJ2-3; 16 bases align to TRBD2. The length of the CDR3 is 18 residues. Germline V gene data show CDR1 as MDHEN and CDR2 as SYDVKM. J lost 3 bases, V lost 4 bases, and 7 bases had no gene match. The CDR3 nucleotides are TGTGCCAGCAGTTCCGGGACTAGCGGGAGGGTTAGGACAGATACGCAGTATTTT. It is translated as CASSSGTSGRVRTDTQYF.

The chain recombines TRBV3-1 (or the pseudogene TRBV3-2) with TRBJ1-5; 7 bases agree with TRBD1. CDR1 and CDR2 (germline): LGHDT, YNNKEL (reference sequence). V lost 4 bases, J lost 4 bases, and 1 base stayed unmatched. The CDR3 has 13 residues. DNA of the CDR3: TGTGCCAGCAGCCCACAGGGGAATCAGCCCCAGCATTTT. Its protein is CASSPQGNQPQHF.

This clone came up once. The V gene is TRBV27, the J gene TRBJ2-3; 8 bases match TRBD2. Germline V gene lookup returns CDR1 MNHEY and CDR2 SMNVEV (reference sequence). This CDR3 is built from 15 residues. After removal of 2 bases from V and 2 bases from J, the junction contained 3 bases not matched to a gene. The CDR3 coding sequence is TGTGCCAGCAGTTTAGGCGGGGGGTACACAGATACGCAGTATTTT. Translation gives CASSLGGGYTDTQYF.

CDR3 DNA sequence: TGTGCCAGCAGCTTGATTGCAGGGGATAATTCACCCCTCCACTTT. Translated, it gives CASSLIAGDNSPLHF. This sequence joins TRBV7-8 and TRBJ1-6, with a tentative D call TRBD1 (6 bases). The germline V and J ends were trimmed by 3 bases and 5 bases, with 11 bases remaining between them. Germline assignment: CDR1 SGHVS and CDR2 FQNEAQ. This CDR3 has 15 residues.

This clone was seen a handful of times. The chain has TRBV2 and TRBJ1-3, with D hard to call. The CDR3 runs to 15 residues. The V end lost 2 bases, the J end lost 0 bases, and 8 bases lay between the germline ends. CDR1 SNHLY and CDR2 FYNNEI come from the germline V gene. The CDR3 nucleotides are TGTGCCAGCAGTGAACGGCGGATCTCTGGAAACACCATATATTTT. Its translation is CASSERRISGNTIYF. Filled out from reference TRBV2 and TRBJ1-3, the complete variable domain reads EPEVTQTPSHQVTQMGQEVILRCVPISNHLYFYWYRQILGQKVEFLVSFYNNEISEKSEIFDDQFSVERPDGSNFTLKIRSTKLEDSAMYFCASSERRISGNTIYFGEGSWLTVV.